These 6 T cell receptor beta chains were sequenced from one sample in a study of blood T cell repertoires in COVID-19. TCRdb keeps only in-frame clones here, not all; method: immunoSEQ multiplex PCR. Among 150,000 to 200,000 clones, about 86% were seen once, and the ten largest hold roughly 7.3%. Material for sequencing was peripheral blood. The receptor set was obtained from a woman aged 80 or older in a cohort sampled during active or convalescent COVID-19.

This clone was seen a single time. The chain employs TRBV10-3 and TRBJ1-1; TRBD1 matches 11 bases. Germline loops: CDR1 ENHRY, CDR2 SYGVKD. This CDR3 comprises 14 residues. Germline trimming cut 2 bases from V and 11 bases from J; bases unmatched to any gene: 7. In DNA, the CDR3 is TGTGCCATCAGTGAGGGGGACAGGGGGGTTCGGGCTTTCTTT. This codes for CAISEGDRGVRAFF.

The rearrangement uses TRBV7-2 and TRBJ2-5, with unresolved D. This CDR3 is 11 amino acids long. Per germline, CDR1 SGHTA and CDR2 FQGNSA. V was cut by 4 bases and J by 5 bases, with 5 bases left in between. The CDR3 reads CASSSFETQYF. In DNA form, the CDR3 reads TGTGCCAGCAGCTCGTTTGAGACCCAGTACTTC.

CDR3 loop: CASSLISGTSGRAGEQFF. The CDR3 DNA reads TGCGCCAGCAGCCTAATCTCCGGGACTAGCGGGAGGGCAGGTGAGCAGTTCTTC. The rearrangement uses TRBV4-1 and TRBJ2-1, with 16 bases identical to TRBD2. V lost 4 bases and J lost 9; bases outside the gene matches: 12. This CDR3 is 18 amino acids long. The germline V gene encodes CDR1 MGHRA and CDR2 YSYEKL.

V usage is TRBV19 and J usage is TRBJ1-5, with D unresolved. Deletions cut 6 bases from V and 4 bases from J, with 7 bases between. The CDR3 runs 12 residues. Germline V gene sequence: CDR1 LNHDA, CDR2 SQIVND (reference sequence). The CDR3 DNA sequence: TGTGCCAGTAGGTCTGCGAATCAGCCCCAGCATTTT. Its protein is CASRSANQPQHF. Combining the CDR3 with reference TRBV19 and TRBJ1-5 gives the whole variable domain DGGITQSPKYLFRKEGQNVTLSCEQNLNHDAMYWYRQDPGQGLRLIYYSQIVNDFQKGDIAEGYSVSREKKESFPLTVTSAQKNPTAFYLCASRSANQPQHFGDGTRLSIL.

The chain couples TRBV9 to TRBJ2-3; D perhaps matches TRBD1 (6 bases). From germline, CDR1 is SGDLS and CDR2 YYNGEE. V was pared by 2 bases and J by 6 bases, with 10 bases between. This CDR3 spans 13 amino acids. CDR3 nucleotide sequence: TGTGCCAGCAGCGTCGTGGGGGCGGATACGCAGTATTTT. This encodes CASSVVGADTQYF.

The rearrangement uses TRBV6-6 and TRBJ1-5; D possibly corresponds to TRBD1 (6 bases). This CDR3 spans 16 amino acids. Germline V gives CDR1 MNHNY, CDR2 SVGAGI (reference sequence). The V end was cut by 5 bases, the J end by 5 bases, with 19 bases between. The CDR3 region has the DNA TGTGCCAGCAGTATCCGGGAACAGGGAAGGTATCAGCCCCAGCATTTT. It yields the protein CASSIREQGRYQPQHF.